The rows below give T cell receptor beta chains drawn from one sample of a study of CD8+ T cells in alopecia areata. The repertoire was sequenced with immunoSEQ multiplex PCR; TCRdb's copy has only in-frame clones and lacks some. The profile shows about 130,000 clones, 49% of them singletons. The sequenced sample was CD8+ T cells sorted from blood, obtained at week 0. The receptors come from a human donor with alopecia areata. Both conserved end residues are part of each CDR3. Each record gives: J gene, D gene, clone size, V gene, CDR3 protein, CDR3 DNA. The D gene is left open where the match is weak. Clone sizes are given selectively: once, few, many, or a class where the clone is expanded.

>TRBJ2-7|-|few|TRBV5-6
CASSLGGFVYEQYF
TGTGCCAGCAGCTTGGGTGGCTTTGTCTACGAGCAGTACTTC
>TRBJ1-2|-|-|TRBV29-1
CSVDSGVSLSGYTF
TGCAGCGTTGACTCGGGAGTATCTCTCTCTGGCTACACCTTC
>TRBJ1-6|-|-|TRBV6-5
CASSFDRASTPLHF
TGTGCCAGCAGTTTCGACCGAGCATCGACACCCCTCCACTTT
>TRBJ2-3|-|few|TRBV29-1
CSGTATDTQYF
TGCAGCGGCACAGCGACAGATACGCAGTATTTT
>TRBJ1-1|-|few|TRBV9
CASSVHPGPLGTEAFF
TGTGCCAGCAGCGTACACCCAGGGCCGCTGGGGACTGAAGCTTTCTTT
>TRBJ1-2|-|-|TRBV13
CASSLGYVPGRGYTF
TGTGCCAGCAGCTTAGGTTACGTGCCTGGCCGTGGCTACACCTTC
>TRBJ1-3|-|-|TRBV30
CAWSFQTGPSGNTIYF
TGTGCCTGGAGTTTCCAGACAGGACCCTCTGGAAACACCATATATTTT
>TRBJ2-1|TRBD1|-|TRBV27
CASSLWTGDEQFF
TGTGCCAGCAGTTTATGGACAGGGGATGAGCAGTTCTTC
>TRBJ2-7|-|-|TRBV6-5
CASSPILSTYEQYF
TGTGCCAGCAGCCCGATTCTATCAACTTACGAGCAGTACTTC
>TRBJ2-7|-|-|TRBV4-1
CASSLSVDYEQYF
TGCGCCAGCAGCCTCTCCGTAGACTACGAGCAGTACTTC
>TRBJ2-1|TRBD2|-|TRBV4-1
CASSQDTASGPTAYNEQFF
TGCGCCAGCAGCCAAGATACGGCTAGCGGGCCTACGGCCTACAATGAGCAGTTCTTC
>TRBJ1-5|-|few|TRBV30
CAWSTDRRNQPQHF
TGTGCCTGGAGTACGGATAGGCGCAATCAGCCCCAGCATTTT
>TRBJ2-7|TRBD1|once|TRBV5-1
CASSFRQGPLEQYF
TGCGCCAGCAGCTTCAGACAGGGGCCTCTGGAGCAGTACTTC
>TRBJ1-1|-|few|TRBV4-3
CASSPKAGPGTEAFF
TGCGCCAGCAGTCCTAAGGCAGGGCCGGGGACTGAAGCTTTCTTT
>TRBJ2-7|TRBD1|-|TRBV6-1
CASSETGGDYEQYF
TGTGCCAGCAGCGAGACAGGGGGTGACTACGAGCAGTACTTC
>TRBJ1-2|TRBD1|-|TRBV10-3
CAISEGAGNGYTF
TGTGCCATCAGCGAGGGGGCTGGAAATGGCTACACCTTC
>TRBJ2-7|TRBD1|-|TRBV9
CASSAGTGGEQYF
TGTGCCAGCAGCGCCGGGACAGGGGGCGAGCAGTACTTC
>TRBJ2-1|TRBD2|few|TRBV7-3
CASSPLAGGPYEQFF
TGTGCCAGCAGCCCTCTAGCGGGGGGGCCCTATGAGCAGTTCTTC
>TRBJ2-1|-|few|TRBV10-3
CAISESEDYPSYNEQFF
TGTGCCATCAGTGAGTCTGAAGACTACCCCTCCTACAATGAGCAGTTCTTC
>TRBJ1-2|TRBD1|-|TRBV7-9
CASSPLVGQGAYGYTF
TGTGCCAGCAGCCCACTCGTGGGTCAGGGGGCCTATGGCTACACCTTC
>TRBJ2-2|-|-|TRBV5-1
CASSSLASLNTGELFF
TGCGCCAGCAGCTCTTTAGCTAGCCTCAACACCGGGGAGCTGTTTTTT
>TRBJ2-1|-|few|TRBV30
CAYESGNEQFF
TGTGCCTACGAAAGCGGGAATGAGCAGTTCTTC